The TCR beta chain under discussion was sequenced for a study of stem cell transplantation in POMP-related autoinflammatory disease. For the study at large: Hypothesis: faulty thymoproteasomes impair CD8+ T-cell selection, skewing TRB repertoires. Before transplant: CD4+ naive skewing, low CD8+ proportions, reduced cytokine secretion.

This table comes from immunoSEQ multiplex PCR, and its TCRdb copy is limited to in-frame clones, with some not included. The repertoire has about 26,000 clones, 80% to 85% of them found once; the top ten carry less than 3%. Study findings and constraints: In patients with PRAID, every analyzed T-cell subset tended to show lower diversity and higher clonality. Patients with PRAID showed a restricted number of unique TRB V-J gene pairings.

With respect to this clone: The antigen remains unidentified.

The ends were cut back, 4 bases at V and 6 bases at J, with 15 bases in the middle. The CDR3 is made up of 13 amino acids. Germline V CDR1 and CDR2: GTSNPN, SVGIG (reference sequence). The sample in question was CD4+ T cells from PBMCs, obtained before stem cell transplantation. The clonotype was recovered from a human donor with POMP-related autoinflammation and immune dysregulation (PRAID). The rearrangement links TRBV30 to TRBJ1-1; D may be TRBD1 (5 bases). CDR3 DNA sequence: TGTGCCTGGATGCCAGGGCTGGTTGCTGAAGCTTTCTTT. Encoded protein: CAWMPGLVAEAFF. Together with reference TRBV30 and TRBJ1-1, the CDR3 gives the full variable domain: SQTIHQWPATLVQPVGSPLSLECTVEGTSNPNLYWYRQAAGRGLQLLFYSVGIGQISSEVPQNLSASRPQDRQFILSSKKLLLSDSGFYLCAWMPGLVAEAFFGQGTRLTVV.